This T cell receptor (beta chain) appears in the sequencing data of a study of blood T cell repertoires in COVID-19. Study details: The samples span acute and convalescent COVID-19 from the United States, Italy and Spain. Sample material is recorded as cDNA or gDNA derived from T cells, B-cell-depleted T cells, or PBMCs.

The CDR3 is 13 residues long. J lost 6 bases, V lost 5 bases, and 4 bases had no gene match. Germline CDR1 is SGHTA and CDR2 is FQGNSA. As processed by the authors: Reference gene primer amplification gave nucleated cell count estimates. Sequenced by immunoSEQ multiplex PCR; TCRdb stores in-frame clones only, minus some. D and trimming come from the DNA, and the V and J calls and clone size come from that table. The repertoire holds about 170,000 clones, with approximately 84% as singletons. This TCR was sampled from a man in his forties who had recovered from COVID-19. V gene TRBV7-2 combines with J gene TRBJ2-1; 7 positions match TRBD1. Sample: peripheral blood. The CDR3 region is CASSPGQTNEQFF. The CDR3 nucleotides are TGTGCCAGCAGCCCGGGACAGACCAATGAGCAGTTCTTC.